This TCR beta chain was recovered during a study of blood T cell repertoires in COVID-19. On the study more broadly: Some COVID-19 samples were acute and others convalescent; all came from the United States, Italy and Spain. T cells, B-cell-depleted T cells, or PBMCs supplied cDNA or gDNA.

V lost 5 bases and J lost 0, with 10 bases in between. This CDR3 spans 14 amino acids. Germline-derived CDR1 and CDR2 are LGHDT and YNNKEL (reference sequence). Per the study methods: The assay estimated nucleated cells by amplifying reference gene primers. Data came from immunoSEQ multiplex PCR; TCRdb stores just in-frame clones and leaves some out. The V and J calls and clone size were taken over from that table, and D and trimming were inferred from the DNA. The sample gives approximately 140,000 clones, approximately 87% of which show up once; roughly 4% is in the top ten. The sequence derives from a woman aged 40-49 years with acute or convalescent COVID-19. Sequences were obtained from peripheral blood. This chain connects TRBV3-1 (or the pseudogene TRBV3-2) to TRBJ1-1; possible D gene TRBD1, 6 bases. The CDR3 sequence: CASSFGQMNTEAFF. CDR3 in DNA: TGTGCCAGCAGCTTTGGACAGATGAACACTGAAGCTTTCTTT.